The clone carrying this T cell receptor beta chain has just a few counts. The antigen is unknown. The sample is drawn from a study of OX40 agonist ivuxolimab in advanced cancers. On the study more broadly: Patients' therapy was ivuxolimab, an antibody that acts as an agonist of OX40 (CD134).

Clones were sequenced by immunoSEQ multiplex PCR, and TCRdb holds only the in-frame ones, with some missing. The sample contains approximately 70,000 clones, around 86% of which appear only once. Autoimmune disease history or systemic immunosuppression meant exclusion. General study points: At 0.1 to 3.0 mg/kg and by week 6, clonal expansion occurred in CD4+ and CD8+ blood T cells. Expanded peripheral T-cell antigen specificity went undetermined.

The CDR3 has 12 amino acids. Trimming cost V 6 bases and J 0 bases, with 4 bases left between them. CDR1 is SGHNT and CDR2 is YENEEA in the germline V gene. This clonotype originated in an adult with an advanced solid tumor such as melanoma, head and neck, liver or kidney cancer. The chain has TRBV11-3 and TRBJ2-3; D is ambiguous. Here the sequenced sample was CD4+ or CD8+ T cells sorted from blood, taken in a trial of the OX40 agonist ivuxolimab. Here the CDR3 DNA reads TGTGCCAGCAGACCTAGCACAGATACGCAGTATTTT. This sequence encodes CASRPSTDTQYF.